The 14 T cell receptor beta chains below all came from one sample that was sequenced in a study of OX40 agonist ivuxolimab in advanced cancers. The protocol was immunoSEQ multiplex PCR, while the TCRdb copy is restricted to in-frame clones and leaves out a portion. The profile shows tens of thousands of clones, 75% to 90% of them singletons. The starting material was CD4+ or CD8+ T cells sorted from blood, obtained in a trial of the OX40 agonist ivuxolimab. Receptors originate from an adult with an advanced solid tumor such as melanoma, head and neck, liver or kidney cancer.

This clone appeared a few times. The chain carries TRBV6-5 and TRBJ2-1; tentative D call: TRBD1 (6 bases). The CDR3 length is 15 residues. Germline values: CDR1 MNHEY, CDR2 SVGAGI. V was trimmed by 5 bases and J by 8 bases, leaving 19 bases between them. CDR3: CASSPTPGAGDEQFF. CDR3 sequence (DNA): TGTGCCAGCAGTCCTACGCCAGGGGCGGGCGATGAGCAGTTCTTC.

The J gene is TRBJ2-1, the V gene TRBV6-5; no clear D gene. The CDR3 runs 15 residues. V was cut by 3 bases and J by 6 bases, with 15 bases left in between. Germline CDR1 is MNHEY and CDR2 is SVGAGI. CDR3 DNA: TGTGCCAGCAGTTATACATACCTAGACCTCAATGAGCAGTTCTTC. Amino acid sequence: CASSYTYLDLNEQFF.

The V and J genes are TRBV5-1 and TRBJ2-1; 15 positions agree with TRBD2. Trimming took 0 bases from V and 9 from J; bases not matched to a gene: 16. Germline V CDR1 and CDR2: SGHRS, YFSETQ. The CDR3 runs 20 residues. In DNA form, the CDR3 reads TGCGCCAGCAGCTTGGAGCCCGGGACTAGCGGGAGGCTTTCAGGACGTGAGCAGTTCTTC. Translating gives CASSLEPGTSGRLSGREQFF.

In DNA, the CDR3 is TGTGCCAGCAGCGCCAGGGTGGGTAGCAATCAGCCCCAGCATTTT. The encoded protein is CASSARVGSNQPQHF. This chain connects TRBV7-8 to TRBJ1-5; the D gene is possibly TRBD1 (5 bases). V lost 5 bases and J 0 bases, leaving 11 bases between the germline ends. The CDR3 extends over 15 amino acids. Looked up from germline, CDR1 is SGHVS and CDR2 is FQNEAQ.

J is TRBJ1-1 and V is TRBV4-2; D gene unclear. Deletions cut 3 bases from V and 7 bases from J, with 15 bases between. The CDR3 runs to 14 residues. Germline assignment: CDR1 LGHNA and CDR2 YNFKEQ. The CDR3 DNA reads TGTGCCAGCAGCCAGGCGAGGGAAACCGATGAAGCTTTCTTT. This gives the protein CASSQARETDEAFF.

This chain uses TRBV11-2 with TRBJ1-2; TRBD1 matches at 8 bases. The CDR3 is 18 residues long. Germline V gives CDR1 SGHAT, CDR2 FQNNGV. Losses at the gene ends were 1 base for V and 0 bases for J; bases not matched to a gene: 10. The CDR3 bases are TGTGCCAGCAGCTTAGGTCCGGGGACAGGCACAACTAACTATGGCTACACCTTC. Translated, it gives CASSLGPGTGTTNYGYTF.

This CDR3 reads CASSEGWTGGAGELFF. CDR3 nucleotide sequence: TGTGCCAGCAGTGAAGGCTGGACAGGGGGTGCCGGGGAGCTGTTTTTT. The rearrangement links TRBV6-1 to TRBJ2-2, with 10 bases matching TRBD1. The trim removed 1 base at V and 6 bases at J, leaving 5 bases unmatched. Germline CDR1 MNHNS, CDR2 SASEGT. This CDR3 region has 16 residues.

This sequence joins TRBV7-2 and TRBJ2-1; D is possibly TRBD1 (6 bases). CDR1 SGHTA and CDR2 FQGNSA come from the germline V gene. This CDR3 region has 14 residues. With 2 bases removed from V and 4 bases from J, the gap between germline ends came to 9 bases. This chain's CDR3 is CASSLTRGYNEQFF. The CDR3 nucleotides read TGTGCCAGCAGCTTAACTAGGGGGTACAATGAGCAGTTCTTC.

This rearrangement joins TRBV6-5 to TRBJ1-1, with D uncertain. Germline CDR1 is MNHEY and CDR2 is SVGAGI. CDR3 length: 11 amino acids. V lost 2 bases to trimming and J lost 7 bases, with 5 bases between them. CDR3 DNA sequence: TGTGCCAGCAGTTACCGGAGTGAAGCTTTCTTT. Translated, it gives CASSYRSEAFF.

By sample share, this clone is medium-sized. The V and J genes are TRBV7-9 and TRBJ1-1; 7 nucleotides agree with TRBD1. The trim removed 1 base at V and 4 bases at J, leaving 3 bases unmatched. The germline V gene has CDR1 SEHNR and CDR2 FQNEAQ (reference sequence). CDR3 length equals 14 residues. The CDR3 DNA reads TGTGCCAGCAGCTTAGAGGGGGCCGGCACTGAAGCTTTCTTT. As protein: CASSLEGAGTEAFF.

The count of this clone is one. The rearrangement links TRBV27 to TRBJ2-6; 8 bases line up with TRBD2. CDR1 is MNHEY, CDR2 SMNVEV, per germline (reference sequence). Trimming cost V 5 bases and J 1 base; bases outside gene matches: 10. The CDR3 extends over 18 amino acids. The CDR3: CASSLLAGTTSGANVLTF. In nucleotides, the CDR3 is TGTGCCAGCAGTCTTCTAGCGGGCACGACTTCTGGGGCCAACGTCCTGACTTTC.

The rearrangement links TRBV9 to TRBJ2-6; TRBD2 might be the D (5 bases). The CDR3 is 16 residues long. The V end was cut by 0 bases, the J end by 3 bases, with 10 bases between. CDR1 SGDLS and CDR2 YYNGEE come from the germline V gene. The CDR3 loop reads CASSVGRTGGANVLTF. Written as DNA, the CDR3 is TGTGCCAGCAGCGTAGGACGGACTGGTGGGGCCAACGTCCTGACTTTC.

The chain combines TRBV29-1 with TRBJ2-4, with TRBD1 identical over 9 bases. Germline V lookup: CDR1 SQVTM, CDR2 ANQGSEA. The CDR3 is 15 amino acids. The V gene end was trimmed by 3 bases and the J gene end by 7 bases; junction bases not matched to a gene: 10. CDR3 DNA: TGCAGCGTTGATGGCCTCCCCGGACAGGGGAACATTCAGTACTTC. Its translation: CSVDGLPGQGNIQYF. Variable domain in full (rest from reference TRBV29-1 and TRBJ2-4): SAVISQKPSRDICQRGTSLTIQCQVDSQVTMMFWYRQQPGQSLTLIATANQGSEATYESGFVIDKFPISRPNLTFSTLTVSNMSPEDSSIYLCSVDGLPGQGNIQYFGAGTRLSVL.

This chain connects TRBV5-1 to TRBJ2-5; tentatively, D is TRBD2 (5 bases). Germline CDR1 and CDR2: SGHRS and YFSETQ. CDR3 length: 17 residues. Between the trimmed V and J ends, which lost 2 bases and 1 base, there was a span of 18 bases. The CDR3 spells CASSLRPGSSSQETQYF. CDR3 coding DNA: TGCGCCAGCAGCTTAAGACCCGGGTCTAGCAGCCAAGAGACCCAGTACTTC.